This TCR beta chain was captured by sequencing in a study of cytomegalovirus exposure and HLA in healthy donors (dated by TCRdb to 2017 to 2019). For the study in its entirety: In an earlier analysis of under 600 of the donors, 276 Gb of sequence data and 117 million unique TCR beta sequences from about 179 million T cells were reported. Rather than using new phenotypic data, the later analysis identified candidate immune exposures from TCR beta sequences and from how often those sequences occurred across donors. Genome-wide SNP genotypes for about three fifths of the roughly 700 donors were used in a later genetic analysis, which treated that subset as a discovery cohort. Several DR-DQ haplotypes were treated as single units for association and clustering because of strong linkage in the cohort. The genetic ancestry cluster associated with self-reported Caucasian donors included 80% to 90% of the roughly 410 genotyped donors. Approximately 300 gigabases of sequencing data and 70 million to 100 million unique TCR sequences made up an early release that covered 500 to 650 HLA-typed donors. Using immunosequencing, the study profiled T cell repertoires from fewer than 700 subjects and related those repertoires to cytomegalovirus serostatus. In a later analysis, previously published TCR beta repertoires from about 640 donors were re-analyzed and high-resolution HLA genotyping was added so that TCR occurrence patterns could be studied. Both class I and class II loci were covered by HLA typing, at four-digit resolution. To predict cytomegalovirus infection status, the study combined high-throughput TCR immunosequencing, statistical association of individual TCRs with disease status, and machine learning. Among about 400 genotyped donors of the cohort, an average of about 220,000 unique TCR beta nucleotide sequences was sequenced per donor, of which roughly 18% were non-productive. Typing coverage varied by locus: roughly 629-640 donors for A, B, C, DRB1 and DQB1; more than 500 for DQA1; more than 600 for DPA1; roughly 470 for DPB1. The aim of the study was to test whether cataloging public T cell receptors could identify signatures of past pathogen exposure. An earlier analysis of 500 to 650 of the donors applied high-throughput TCR beta sequencing to assess whether each TCR beta V gene segment acted as functional or pseudogenic. In addition to the first cohort of several hundred subjects, a separate validation cohort of over 90 different subjects was used. Alongside the repertoire data, information on donor age, sex, ethnicity and CMV serostatus was compiled. Every repertoire in the discovery cohort had been generated on one and the same sequencing platform. Results the study describes overall, beyond this receptor: HLA typing was unavailable for some donors at each locus, so association tests used only the typed subset. In a later analysis, several top co-occurrence clusters were reported to appear linked to parvovirus B19, influenza, CMV and Epstein-Barr virus. A later analysis found that HLA-associated TCR beta chains were more clonally expanded and had lower generation probabilities than equally common non-associated chains. A group of highly shared sequence variants was considered likely to be a technical artifact of the sequencing pipeline. Strong co-occurrence of HLA alleles, especially DR and DQ, made assigning TCR associations to individual alleles difficult. Compared with the 666-donor mean, donors in an Asian-associated ancestry cluster had fewer N-insertions in productive TCRs, according to a later genetic analysis. At a false discovery rate of 0.05, a later analysis linked around 15,000 TCR beta sequences to specific HLA alleles. Cytomegalovirus status was reported to be diagnosed by the classifier with high specificity and sensitivity in both the original and validation cohorts. A further reported finding was that TCR beta sequences accurately predicted the HLA-A and HLA-B alleles for most subjects in the first cohort. In an earlier analysis of 587 of the donors, most TCR beta V segments appeared in productive rearrangements about 90% or about 30% of the time, broadly matching IMGT annotations. Because the 87-base-pair reads could not distinguish some IMGT-functional V segments, including TRBV6-2 and TRBV6-3, those segments were excluded. Most TCR sequences were observed very rarely across donors, whereas some public TCRs were present in many individuals. The authors suggested that the approach could potentially be extended to other disease states and immunological phenotypes. Immune exposure information for the cohort was limited to CMV serostatus. Most CMV-associated TCR beta chains appeared to be HLA-restricted in a later analysis, and the HLA associations seemed to be driven largely by CMV exposure. In vitro tests confirmed that a few of the cytomegalovirus-associated TCR beta chains recognize cytomegalovirus antigens. The study gave a list of over 150 TCR beta chains associated with cytomegalovirus. The cohort was sequenced for TCR beta chains only, and without alpha or paired-chain data the features that could be detected were limited. V-gene and J-gene trimming of TCR beta chains was associated with a missense DCLRE1C variant in a later genetic analysis, and the association was replicated in an independent cohort. According to a later analysis, TCR association rates differed among HLA loci, with DRB1 alleles showing the most associated TCRs and HLA-C alleles showing the fewest. The presence/absence analyses assumed that sequencing depth was roughly uniform across donors, and that assumption may not be true. Correlated functional status among segregating V segments might be attributable to linkage disequilibrium, but an unknown experimental factor could not be ruled out. Roughly 15 rarely observed V segments, including chromosome 9 orphons, were excluded from the earlier analysis of just under 600 of the donors because counts were too low.

The CDR3 sequence holds 16 residues, the cysteine and phenylalanine included. Only the CDR3 part of the read is kept: 48 bases, read in frame from the first base. Reading the germline V gene (reference sequence) gives CDR1 LNHNV and CDR2 YYDKDF. The trim is 5 bases for V and 1 base for J, with a gap of 14 bases between the germline ends. In total, roughly 710 healthy bone marrow donors made up the cohort. At the time of sampling, every cohort member was nominally healthy, though immune exposures that went unrecorded were likely present. The donor tested CMV seropositive, placing the donor among the 289 seropositive members of the cohort. A peripheral blood sample was provided by each donor, and peripheral blood mononuclear cells were used for TCR beta sequencing. Genomic DNA was extracted from the blood cell samples with the Qiagen DNeasy Blood Extraction Kit. On this clone itself: Its antigen is still unknown. Within one base of it there is no much larger clone, and no base qualities were kept.

Receptors were amplified or captured by the immunoSEQ multiplex PCR assay. A mixture of 60 forward primers for TCR Vbeta segments and 13 reverse primers for TCR Jbeta segments was used in the multiplex PCR. Amplification of the CDR3 region of rearranged TCR beta genes was performed with a multiplex PCR assay on genomic DNA. The amplified TCR beta libraries were sequenced on the Illumina HiSeq System as 87-base-pair reads. The authors' pipeline ran thus. A later analysis counted 75 million to 100 million unique TCR beta chains across the 666 repertoires, and 9.5 million to 11 million of these chains were shared by at least two donors. Raw reads were error-corrected and collapsed into unique sequences with a nearest-neighbor algorithm that merged closely related sequences to remove PCR and sequencing errors. V, D and J gene segments were assigned by aligning CDR3 sequences to IMGT reference sequences. For a sequence to be retained, a match of at least six nucleotides was required to both a V gene segment and a J gene segment. Rearrangements were called productive when the CDR3 lacked stop codons and stayed in frame with V and J; all others were non-productive. CDR3 was defined by IMGT convention, running from the second conserved V-encoded cysteine to the conserved J-encoded phenylalanine. In an earlier analysis of 587 of the donors, sequences lacking an unambiguous match to a single V gene segment were excluded. In an earlier analysis of some 590 of the donors, V segments were called functional above 56.7% productive rearrangements and were called segregating when the between-donor standard deviation exceeded 5%. To diagnose cytomegalovirus status from the catalog of TCR beta chain sequences, a statistical classification framework was built. V and J gene assignment, in a later analysis, came from comparing TCR nucleotide sequences with IMGT/GENE-DB human TR gene sequences. A later analysis assigned CDR3 sequences and most-parsimonious VDJ recombination scenarios with the TCRdist pipeline. In a later analysis, each TCR beta chain was defined by its CDR3 amino acid sequence together with its V-gene family, and reads lacking a unique V-gene family were excluded. As a way to deal with suspected cross-contamination and a sequencing artifact, a later analysis dropped approximately 590 nucleotide sequences that were highly shared and had low generation probability. A later analysis calculated a clonal expansion index for each public chain from normalized within-repertoire ranks of inferred template counts. Generation probabilities in a later analysis came from a VDJ recombination model fitted to out-of-frame rearrangements, and those results were checked against IGoR. A later analysis scored TCR-TCR, TCR-HLA and TCR-CMV co-occurrence with hypergeometric tests, applying a repertoire-size bias correction to TCR pairs. In a later analysis, false discovery rates were estimated by permuting HLA or CMV assignments 20 times. In a later analysis, co-occurring TCRs were grouped using DBSCAN, and TCRdist sequence similarity was added for clustering within HLA-allele-positive subsets. Repertoires with fewer than 30,000 or more than 120,000 public chains were left out of co-occurrence clustering, as were five repertoires with anomalous nucleotide sharing. TCRdb holds this immuneACCESS table with in-frame rearrangements only. Some clones are missing; in checked studies, unresolved V genes explain under half, and the rest has no known cause. Clonal size and the V and J genes are those of that table, whereas D and trimming came from the DNA. The sample data list roughly 190,000 clones, and around four fifths of these were observed just once. The top ten clonotypes cover approximately 1.7% of the sample.

Sequenced input: PBMCs. This TCR was sampled from a man aged 35-49 years in good health and CMV-seropositive. The rearranged chain carries TRBV15 and TRBJ2-2, with a tentative D gene TRBD2 over 6 matching bases. The CDR3 here reads CATSSGTPQNTGELFF. Read as DNA, the sequence is TGTGCCACCAGCTCCGGGACTCCTCAGAACACCGGGGAGCTGTTTTTT.